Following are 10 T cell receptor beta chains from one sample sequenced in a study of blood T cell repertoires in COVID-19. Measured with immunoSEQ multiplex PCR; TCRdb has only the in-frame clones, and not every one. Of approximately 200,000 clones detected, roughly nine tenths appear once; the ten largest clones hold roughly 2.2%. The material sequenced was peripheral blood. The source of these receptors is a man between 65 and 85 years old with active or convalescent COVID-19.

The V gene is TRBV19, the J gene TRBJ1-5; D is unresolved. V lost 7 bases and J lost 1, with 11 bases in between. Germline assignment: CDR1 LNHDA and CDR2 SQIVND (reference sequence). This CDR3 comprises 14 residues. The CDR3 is CASTLMESNQPQHF. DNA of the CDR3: TGTGCCAGTACCCTCATGGAGAGCAATCAGCCCCAGCATTTT.

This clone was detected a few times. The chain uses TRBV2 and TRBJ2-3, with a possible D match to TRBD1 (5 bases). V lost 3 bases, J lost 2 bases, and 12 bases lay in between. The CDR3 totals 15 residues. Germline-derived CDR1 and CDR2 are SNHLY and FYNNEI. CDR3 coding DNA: TGTGCCAGCAGTGACAGGGTTCCTGCCACAGATACGCAGTATTTT. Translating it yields CASSDRVPATDTQYF.

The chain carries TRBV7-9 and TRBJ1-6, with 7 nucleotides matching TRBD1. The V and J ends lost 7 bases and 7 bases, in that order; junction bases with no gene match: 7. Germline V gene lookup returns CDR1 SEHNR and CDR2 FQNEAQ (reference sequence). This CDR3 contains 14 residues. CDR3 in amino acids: CASTPDRANSPLHF. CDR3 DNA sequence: TGTGCCAGCACCCCAGACAGGGCCAATTCACCCCTCCACTTT.

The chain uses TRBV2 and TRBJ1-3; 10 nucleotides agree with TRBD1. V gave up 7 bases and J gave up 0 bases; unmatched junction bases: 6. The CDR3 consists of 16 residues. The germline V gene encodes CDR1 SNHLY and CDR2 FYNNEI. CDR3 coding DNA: TGTGCCAGCACCCCCGGGACAGGGGTCTCTGGAAACACCATATATTTT. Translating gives CASTPGTGVSGNTIYF. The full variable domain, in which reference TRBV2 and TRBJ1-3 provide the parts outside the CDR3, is EPEVTQTPSHQVTQMGQEVILRCVPISNHLYFYWYRQILGQKVEFLVSFYNNEISEKSEIFDDQFSVERPDGSNFTLKIRSTKLEDSAMYFCASTPGTGVSGNTIYFGEGSWLTVV.

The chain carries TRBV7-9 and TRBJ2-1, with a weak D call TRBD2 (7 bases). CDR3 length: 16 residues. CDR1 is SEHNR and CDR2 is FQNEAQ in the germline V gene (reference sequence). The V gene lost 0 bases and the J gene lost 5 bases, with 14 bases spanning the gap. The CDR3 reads CASSLAGGLVHNEQFF. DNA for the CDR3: TGTGCCAGCAGCTTAGCGGGGGGGCTTGTCCACAATGAGCAGTTCTTC.

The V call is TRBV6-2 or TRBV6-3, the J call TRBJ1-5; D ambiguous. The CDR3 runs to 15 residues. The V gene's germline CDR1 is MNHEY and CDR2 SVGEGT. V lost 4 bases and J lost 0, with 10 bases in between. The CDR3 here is CASSSRHISNQPQHF. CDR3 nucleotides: TGTGCCAGCAGTTCCCGACACATTAGCAATCAGCCCCAGCATTTT.

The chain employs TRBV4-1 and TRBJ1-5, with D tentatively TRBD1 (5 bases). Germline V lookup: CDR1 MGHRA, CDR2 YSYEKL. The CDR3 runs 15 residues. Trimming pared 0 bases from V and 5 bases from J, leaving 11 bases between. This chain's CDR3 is CASSQDPGGDQPQHF. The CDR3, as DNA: TGCGCCAGCAGCCAAGACCCGGGGGGGGATCAGCCCCAGCATTTT.

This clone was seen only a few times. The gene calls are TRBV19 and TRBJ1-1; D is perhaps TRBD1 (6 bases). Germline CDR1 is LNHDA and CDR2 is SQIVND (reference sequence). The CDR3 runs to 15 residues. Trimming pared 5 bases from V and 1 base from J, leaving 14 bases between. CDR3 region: CASSEDGGANTEAFF. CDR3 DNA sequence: TGTGCCAGTAGTGAGGATGGGGGGGCGAACACTGAAGCTTTCTTT.

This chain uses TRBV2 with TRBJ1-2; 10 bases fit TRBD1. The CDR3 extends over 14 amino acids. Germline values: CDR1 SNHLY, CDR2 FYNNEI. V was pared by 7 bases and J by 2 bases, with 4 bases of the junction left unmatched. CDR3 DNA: TGTGCCAGCAACCCGGGACAGGGGAACTATGGCTACACCTTC. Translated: CASNPGQGNYGYTF.

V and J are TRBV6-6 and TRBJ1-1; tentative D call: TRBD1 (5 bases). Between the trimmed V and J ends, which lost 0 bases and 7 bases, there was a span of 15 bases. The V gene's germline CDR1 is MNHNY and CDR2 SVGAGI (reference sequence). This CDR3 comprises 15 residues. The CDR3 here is CASSYSSGPWGEAFF. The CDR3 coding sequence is TGTGCCAGCAGTTACTCATCAGGGCCGTGGGGTGAAGCTTTCTTT.